The clone carrying this T cell receptor (beta chain) was seen a single time. This sample is drawn from a study of blood T cell repertoires in COVID-19. Turning to the study itself: PBMCs, B-cell-depleted T cells, or T cells were the source of the cDNA or gDNA that made up the material.

This CDR3 comprises 16 residues. V was clipped by 1 base and J by 1 base, with 11 bases between them. Germline CDR1 SGHVS, CDR2 FQNEAQ. As processed by the authors: Reference gene primer amplification gave estimated nucleated cell counts. Repertoires were generated with immunoSEQ multiplex PCR, while TCRdb's copy carries only in-frame clones and drops some. That table gives V, J and clone size, and the DNA gave D and trimming. Of about 300,000 clones in the sample, approximately 86% were seen once. Categorization into cohorts depended on clinical history that participants reported. The sequenced material came from PBMCs or T cells enriched from blood (not recorded which). The receptor was isolated from a woman under 30 who had recovered from COVID-19. The chain joins TRBV7-8 to TRBJ1-5, with TRBD1 as a possible D gene (6 bases). DNA for the CDR3: TGTGCCAGCAGCTTAGTTGGGGGGGCAAGCAATCAGCCCCAGCATTTT. Protein sequence: CASSLVGGASNQPQHF.